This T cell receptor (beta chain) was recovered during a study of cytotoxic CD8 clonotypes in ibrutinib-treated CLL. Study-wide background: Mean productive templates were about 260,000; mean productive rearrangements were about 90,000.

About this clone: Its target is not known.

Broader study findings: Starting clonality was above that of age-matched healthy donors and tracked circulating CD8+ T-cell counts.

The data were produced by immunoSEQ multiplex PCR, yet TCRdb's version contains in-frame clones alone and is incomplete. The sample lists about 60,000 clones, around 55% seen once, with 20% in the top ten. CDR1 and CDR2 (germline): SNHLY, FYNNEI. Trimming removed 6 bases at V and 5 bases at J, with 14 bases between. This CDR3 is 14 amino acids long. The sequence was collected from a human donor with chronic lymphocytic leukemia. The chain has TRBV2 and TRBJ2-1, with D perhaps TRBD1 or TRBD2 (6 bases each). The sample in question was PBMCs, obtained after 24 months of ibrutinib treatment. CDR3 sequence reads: CASSSNRGHNEQFF. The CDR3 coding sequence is TGTGCCAGCAGCTCGAACCGGGGGCACAATGAGCAGTTCTTC.